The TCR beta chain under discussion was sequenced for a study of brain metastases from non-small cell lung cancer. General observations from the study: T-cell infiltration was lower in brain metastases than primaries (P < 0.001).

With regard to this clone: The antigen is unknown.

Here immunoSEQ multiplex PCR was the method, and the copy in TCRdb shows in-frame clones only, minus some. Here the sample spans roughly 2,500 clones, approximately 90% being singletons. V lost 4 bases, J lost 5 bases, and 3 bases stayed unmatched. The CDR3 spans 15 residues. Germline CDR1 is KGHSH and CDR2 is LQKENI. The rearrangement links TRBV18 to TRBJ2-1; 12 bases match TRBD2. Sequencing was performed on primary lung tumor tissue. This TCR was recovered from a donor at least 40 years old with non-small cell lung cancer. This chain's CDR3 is CASSRTSGDDNEQFF. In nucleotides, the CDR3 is TGTGCCAGCTCACGGACTAGCGGGGATGACAATGAGCAGTTCTTC.